This TCR beta chain was obtained from a study of cytomegalovirus exposure and HLA in healthy donors. This clone has just a few counts. The PCR used 60 Vbeta and 13 Jbeta primers. The protocol was immunoSEQ multiplex PCR, while the TCRdb copy is restricted to in-frame clones and leaves out a portion. The sample has approximately 180,000 clones, roughly 77% seen once. The TCR comes from a woman between 45 and 60 years old in good health and CMV-seronegative. Sequenced: PBMCs.

The CDR3 DNA sequence: TGCACCAGCAGCCAAGTCCGGGGACTAGCGGACACAGATACGCAGTATTTT. Encoded protein: CTSSQVRGLADTDTQYF. The chain recombines TRBV1 with TRBJ2-3; TRBD2 was called by the table and not checked on the DNA. TRBV1 is assigned pseudogene status. The CDR3 contains 17 residues.